What follows are 31 T cell receptor beta chains derived from one specimen sequenced in a study of blood T cell repertoires in COVID-19. Assay: immunoSEQ multiplex PCR; the TCRdb copy retains only in-frame clones and omits some. This table has over 200,000 clones, roughly 90% appearing once. Sequencing input: PBMCs or T cells enriched from blood (not recorded which). The receptors come from a woman younger than 45 who had been exposed to COVID-19.

The chain has TRBV7-8 and TRBJ1-2; 7 bases map to TRBD1. Germline loops: CDR1 SGHVS, CDR2 FQNEAQ. V was clipped by 0 bases and J by 6 bases; unmatched bases: 7. CDR3 length: 15 residues. The CDR3 reads CASSLAGKGGNGYTF. DNA for the CDR3: TGTGCCAGCAGCTTAGCGGGGAAAGGGGGCAATGGCTACACCTTC.

The chain joins TRBV6-5 to TRBJ2-5; D uncertain. V lost 6 bases, J lost 2 bases, and 13 bases lay in between. The CDR3 extends over 14 amino acids. CDR1 MNHEY and CDR2 SVGAGI come from the germline V gene. The CDR3 DNA is TGTGCCAGCAGACTGGAACAGAGACAAGAGACCCAGTACTTC. Protein sequence: CASRLEQRQETQYF.

The V gene is TRBV5-1, the J gene TRBJ1-2; TRBD1 matches at 8 bases. This CDR3 spans 13 amino acids. Germline V gene lookup returns CDR1 SGHRS and CDR2 YFSETQ. With 0 bases clipped from V and 10 bases from J, the junction kept 5 bases outside the gene matches. The CDR3 DNA reads as TGCGCCAGCAGCTTGGACAGGGGGAAAGTCTACACCTTC. Its protein product is CASSLDRGKVYTF.

A few counts support this clone. CDR3 bases: TGTGCCAGCAGTTGGGGAGGGGTGGACACTGAAGCTTTCTTT. Encoded protein: CASSWGGVDTEAFF. The V and J genes are TRBV27 and TRBJ1-1, with D perhaps matching TRBD1 (5 bases). V was shortened by 4 bases and J by 3 bases, with 12 bases between the two germline ends. The V gene's germline CDR1 is MNHEY and CDR2 SMNVEV (reference sequence). There are 14 residues in the CDR3.

V and J are TRBV3-1 (or the pseudogene TRBV3-2) and TRBJ1-1, with 8 bases fitting TRBD1. The V gene's germline CDR1 is LGHDT and CDR2 YNNKEL (reference sequence). CDR3 length equals 14 residues. V shed 4 bases, J shed 5 bases, and the junction held 6 bases outside the gene matches. CDR3 in DNA: TGTGCCAGCAGCCCTCGGACAGGGAGGACTGAAGCTTTCTTT. Translated, it gives CASSPRTGRTEAFF.

This clone was seen just once. The chain combines TRBV6-1 with TRBJ1-3, with D possibly TRBD1 on 6 matching bases. V lost 2 bases to trimming and J lost 2 bases, with 10 bases between them. CDR3 length: 15 residues. CDR1 MNHNS and CDR2 SASEGT come from the germline V gene. In DNA form, the CDR3 reads TGTGCCAGCAGTGAACAGGGGACCACTGGAAACACCATATATTTT. Its translation is CASSEQGTTGNTIYF.

This clone appeared once. The rearrangement links TRBV2 to TRBJ2-4; a possible D gene is TRBD1 (6 bases). The V gene lost 5 bases and the J gene lost 3 bases, with 20 bases spanning the gap. The germline V gene encodes CDR1 SNHLY and CDR2 FYNNEI. The CDR3 has 17 residues. The CDR3 protein is CASSTRGTPKGKNIQYF. The CDR3 DNA reads TGTGCCAGCAGTACGCGAGGGACACCCAAGGGCAAAAACATTCAGTACTTC.

The genes are TRBV3-1 (or the pseudogene TRBV3-2) and TRBJ1-5; the D gene is possibly TRBD1 (6 bases). Trimming stripped 5 bases from V and 11 bases from J, with 10 bases between. Germline-derived CDR1 and CDR2 are LGHDT and YNNKEL (reference sequence). The CDR3 has 11 amino acids. CDR3 amino acids: CASSSKGAQHF. CDR3 nucleotides: TGTGCCAGCAGCTCCAAGGGGGCCCAGCATTTT.

The chain uses TRBV19 and TRBJ1-2; tentative D call: TRBD1 (5 bases). This CDR3 has 12 residues. The germline gives CDR1 LNHDA, CDR2 SQIVND (reference sequence). Trimming took off 5 bases at V and 4 bases at J, with 8 bases between the two ends. CDR3 bases: TGTGCCAGTAGTTGGACAAGCTATGGCTACACCTTC. Protein sequence: CASSWTSYGYTF.

The chain employs TRBV10-3 and TRBJ1-2, with a weak D call TRBD1 (6 bases). Germline loops: CDR1 ENHRY, CDR2 SYGVKD. The CDR3 is 14 amino acids. Trimming shortened V by 6 bases and J by 2 bases, and 13 bases separated the two germline ends. The chain's CDR3 is CAISPTGTNYGYTF. CDR3 coding DNA: TGTGCCATCAGCCCCACAGGGACCAACTATGGCTACACCTTC.

Details on this clone: Relative to the germline gene, one junction end is altered; a read error may explain this. The rearrangement joins TRBV19 to TRBJ1-5; 9 nucleotides agree with TRBD1. CDR1 is LNHDA, CDR2 SQIVND, per germline (reference sequence). The CDR3 runs 17 residues. This chain's CDR3 is CASSVETGGYLGQPQHF. The CDR3 nucleotides read TGTGCCAGTAGTGTAGAGACAGGGGGTTACCTCGGTCAGCCCCAGCATTTT.

Written as DNA, the CDR3 is TGCAGCGCTCAGTCCGCTGCCCTCTATGGCTACACCTTC. Translation: CSAQSAALYGYTF. This chain uses TRBV29-1 with TRBJ1-2; D remains unclear. Germline assignment: CDR1 SQVTM and CDR2 ANQGSEA. CDR3 length: 13 amino acids. The ends were cut back, 7 bases at V and 4 bases at J, with 16 bases in the middle.

The chain has TRBV5-1 and TRBJ2-5, with D perhaps TRBD2 (5 bases). This CDR3 comprises 14 residues. CDR1 is SGHRS and CDR2 is YFSETQ in the germline V gene. Trimming cost V 4 bases and J 9 bases, with 19 bases left between them. CDR3 loop: CASSPTRGLRPQYF. The CDR3 coding sequence is TGCGCCAGCAGCCCCACGCGAGGGTTAAGACCCCAGTACTTC.

This clone was picked up a small number of times. The CDR3 protein is CASSEAVDASYEQYF. The DNA for the CDR3 is TGCGCCAGCAGTGAGGCGGTGGATGCTTCCTACGAGCAGTACTTC. This sequence joins TRBV10-1 and TRBJ2-7; D is unresolved. The V gene lost 2 bases and the J gene lost 1 base, with 12 bases spanning the gap. The CDR3 sequence is 15 residues long. The germline gives CDR1 WNHNN, CDR2 SYGVQD (reference sequence).

This chain joins TRBV27 and TRBJ2-1; 8 bases agree with TRBD1. The V gene end was trimmed by 8 bases and the J gene end by 1 base; junction bases not matched to a gene: 10. Germline V lookup: CDR1 MNHEY, CDR2 SMNVEV (reference sequence). CDR3 size: 16 residues. For the CDR3, the DNA is TGTGCCAGCCAAGGACAGGGTGTACGATCCTACAATGAGCAGTTCTTC. It encodes CASQGQGVRSYNEQFF.

The chain has TRBV11-3 and TRBJ1-6; a weak D match, TRBD1 (6 bases). The CDR3 has 15 residues. Trimming stripped 5 bases from V and 7 bases from J, with 15 bases between. Germline values: CDR1 SGHNT, CDR2 YENEEA. The CDR3 nucleotides read TGTGCCAGCAGCCTGGACAGAGAACCCAATTCACCCCTCCACTTT. Its translation: CASSLDREPNSPLHF.

This chain links TRBV7-3 with TRBJ1-5; TRBD1 aligns across 7 bases. Germline lookup yields CDR1 SGHTA and CDR2 FQGTGA. The CDR3 is 13 amino acids. V trimming: 2 bases; J trimming: 9 bases; junction bases outside the gene matches: 4. As DNA, the CDR3 is TGTGCCAGCAGCTTAGAGGGGGCCTCGCCCCAGCATTTT. This sequence encodes CASSLEGASPQHF.

The CDR3 DNA follows: TGTGCCAGCAGCCTCAGGGGCGATAACTATGGCTACACCTTC. Its translation: CASSLRGDNYGYTF. The rearrangement links TRBV6-5 to TRBJ1-2, with D tentatively TRBD1 (6 bases). The germline V gene has CDR1 MNHEY and CDR2 SVGAGI. Trimming removed 6 bases from V and 1 base from J, with 12 bases in between. The CDR3 extends over 14 amino acids.

The J gene is TRBJ2-1, the V gene TRBV6-2 or TRBV6-3, with 15 bases matching TRBD2. CDR3 length: 16 amino acids. Germline V lookup: CDR1 MNHEY, CDR2 SVGEGT. Germline trimming cut 5 bases from V and 9 bases from J; bases unmatched to any gene: 8. CDR3 sequence: CASSSRTSGGGGEQFF. The CDR3 DNA reads TGTGCCAGCAGTAGCCGGACTAGCGGGGGGGGAGGTGAGCAGTTCTTC.

In this sample, this clone turned up once. This chain joins TRBV25-1 and TRBJ1-5; no definite D call. Trimming removed 7 bases from V and 0 bases from J, with 16 bases in between. CDR1 and CDR2 (germline): MGHDK, SYGVNS. This CDR3 comprises 16 residues. CDR3 DNA: TGTGCCAGCAAGTACTTCGTAACGTATAGCAATCAGCCCCAGCATTTT. Translation: CASKYFVTYSNQPQHF.

The V gene is TRBV29-1, the J gene TRBJ2-3; 8 bases map to TRBD1. Germline CDR1 is SQVTM and CDR2 is ANQGSEA. Losses at the gene ends were 0 bases for V and 3 bases for J; bases not matched to a gene: 5. This CDR3 has 15 amino acids. Here the CDR3 reads CSVEDRGLGTDTQYF. The CDR3 DNA follows: TGCAGCGTTGAAGACAGGGGGCTAGGGACAGATACGCAGTATTTT.

The gene calls are TRBV28 and TRBJ1-2, with D maybe TRBD1 (6 bases). CDR1 and CDR2 (germline): MDHEN, SYDVKM. V lost 3 bases and J lost 8, with 10 bases in between. There are 12 residues in the CDR3. The CDR3 nucleotides read TGTGCCAGCAGTTTTACCAGGGGCGGCTACACCTTC. It yields the protein CASSFTRGGYTF.

This clone was detected only once. This chain links TRBV25-1 with TRBJ1-2, with 10 positions matching TRBD1. The CDR3 contains 15 residues. With V trimmed by 4 bases and J by 8 bases, 10 bases remained unmatched. The germline V gene encodes CDR1 MGHDK and CDR2 SYGVNS. This CDR3 is CASSATRDRGYGYTF. The CDR3 DNA sequence: TGTGCCAGCAGTGCTACCCGGGACAGGGGTTACGGCTACACCTTC.

V gene TRBV9 combines with J gene TRBJ1-1; D is possibly TRBD1 (6 bases). The CDR3 is 14 residues long. Germline assignment: CDR1 SGDLS and CDR2 YYNGEE. The ends were cut back, 2 bases at V and 5 bases at J, with 13 bases in the middle. CDR3 nucleotides: TGTGCCAGCAGCGTCCAGGGGATGGGTACTGAAGCTTTCTTT. Protein product: CASSVQGMGTEAFF.

The chain combines TRBV5-4 with TRBJ1-2; 8 bases align to TRBD1. CDR1 and CDR2 from the germline V gene are SGHNT and YYREEE (reference sequence). Trimming took 0 bases from V and 5 from J; bases not matched to a gene: 6. This CDR3 is built from 15 residues. The CDR3 region is CASSLAPGQGYGYTF. DNA of the CDR3: TGTGCCAGCAGCTTGGCCCCTGGACAGGGTTATGGCTACACCTTC.

The chain is built from TRBV6-5 and TRBJ2-1; 10 bases are a match to TRBD2. Germline assignment: CDR1 MNHEY and CDR2 SVGAGI. V lost 6 bases, J lost 4 bases, and 3 bases stayed unmatched. CDR3 size: 14 residues. The CDR3: CASSQRGGYNEQFF. The CDR3 DNA reads as TGTGCCAGCAGCCAGCGGGGGGGGTACAATGAGCAGTTCTTC.

V and J are TRBV6-1 and TRBJ1-2, with TRBD1 matching 8 bases. J was trimmed by 5 bases and V by 3 bases; bases with no gene match: 11. CDR1 and CDR2 from the germline V gene are MNHNS and SASEGT. The CDR3 has 16 residues. The CDR3 here is CASSESRQGPRYGYTF. The CDR3 DNA sequence: TGTGCCAGCAGTGAGTCACGACAGGGGCCTCGATATGGCTACACCTTC.

This chain links TRBV15 with TRBJ1-5; D possibly corresponds to TRBD1 (6 bases). The germline CDR1 and CDR2 sequences are LNHNV and YYDKDF (reference sequence). CDR3 length: 17 amino acids. V was shortened by 0 bases and J by 0 bases, with 12 bases between the two germline ends. DNA for the CDR3: TGTGCCACCAGCAGAGATTGGACAGCTTATAGCAATCAGCCCCAGCATTTT. Residues: CATSRDWTAYSNQPQHF.

V and J are TRBV7-7 and TRBJ1-4; 12 bases align to TRBD1. V lost 5 bases, J lost 2 bases, and 3 bases stayed unmatched. This CDR3 spans 16 amino acids. The germline V gene has CDR1 SSHAT and CDR2 FNYEAQ (reference sequence). The CDR3 sequence is CASSRGTGGTNEKLFF. The CDR3 coding sequence is TGTGCCAGCAGCCGCGGGACAGGGGGCACTAATGAAAAACTGTTTTTT.

The chain combines TRBV19 with TRBJ2-1; D remains unclear. CDR3 length equals 17 residues. Between the trimmed V and J ends, which lost 1 base and 0 bases, there was a span of 13 bases. Germline CDR1 is LNHDA and CDR2 is SQIVND (reference sequence). The CDR3 spells CASSIGGASFSYNEQFF. In DNA, the CDR3 is TGTGCCAGTAGTATAGGAGGTGCAAGCTTCTCCTACAATGAGCAGTTCTTC.

The chain uses TRBV2 and TRBJ1-2; D is possibly TRBD1 (5 bases). Trimming removed 0 bases at V and 8 bases at J, with 13 bases between. The CDR3 spans 14 residues. Germline assignment: CDR1 SNHLY and CDR2 FYNNEI. CDR3 nucleotide sequence: TGTGCCAGCAGTGAAGCGCGCCAGGGTCTCGGCTACACCTTC. Amino acids: CASSEARQGLGYTF.